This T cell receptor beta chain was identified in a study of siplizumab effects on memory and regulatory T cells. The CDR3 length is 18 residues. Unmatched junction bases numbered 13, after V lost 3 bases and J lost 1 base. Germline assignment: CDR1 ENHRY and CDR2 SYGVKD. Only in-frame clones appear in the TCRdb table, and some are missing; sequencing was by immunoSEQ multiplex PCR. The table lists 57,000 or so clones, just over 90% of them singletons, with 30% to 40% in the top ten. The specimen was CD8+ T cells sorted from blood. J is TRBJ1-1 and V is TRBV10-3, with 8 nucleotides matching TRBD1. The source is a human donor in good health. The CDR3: CAISDLAGGVSKNTEAFF. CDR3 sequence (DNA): TGTGCCATCAGTGATTTGGCAGGGGGCGTCTCGAAGAACACTGAAGCTTTCTTT.